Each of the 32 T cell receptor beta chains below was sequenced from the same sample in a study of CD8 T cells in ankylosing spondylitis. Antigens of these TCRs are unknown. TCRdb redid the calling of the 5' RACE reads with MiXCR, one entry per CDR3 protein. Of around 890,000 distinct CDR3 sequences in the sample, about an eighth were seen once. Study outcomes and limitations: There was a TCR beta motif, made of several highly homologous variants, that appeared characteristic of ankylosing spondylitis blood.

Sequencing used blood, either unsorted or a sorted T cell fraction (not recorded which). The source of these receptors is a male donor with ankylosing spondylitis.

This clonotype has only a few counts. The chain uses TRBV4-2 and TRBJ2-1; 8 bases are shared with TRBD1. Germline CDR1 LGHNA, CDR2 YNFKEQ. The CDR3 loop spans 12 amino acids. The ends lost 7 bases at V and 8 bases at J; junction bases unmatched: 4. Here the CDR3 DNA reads TGTGCCAGCACCTTGGACAGGGATGAGCAGTTCTTC. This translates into CASTLDRDEQFF.

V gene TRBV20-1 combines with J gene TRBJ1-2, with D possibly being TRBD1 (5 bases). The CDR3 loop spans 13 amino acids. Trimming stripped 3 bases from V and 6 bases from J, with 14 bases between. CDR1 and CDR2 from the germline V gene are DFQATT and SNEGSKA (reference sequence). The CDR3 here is CSASQGPIHGYTF. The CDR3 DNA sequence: TGCAGTGCTAGCCAGGGACCTATCCATGGCTACACCTTC.

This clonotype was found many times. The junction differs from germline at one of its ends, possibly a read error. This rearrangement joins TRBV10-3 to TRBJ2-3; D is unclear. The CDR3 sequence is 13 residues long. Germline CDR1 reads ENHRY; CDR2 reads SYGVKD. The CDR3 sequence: CPISNSRTDTQYF. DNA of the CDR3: TGTCCCATCAGTAACTCTCGCACAGATACGCAGTATTTT.

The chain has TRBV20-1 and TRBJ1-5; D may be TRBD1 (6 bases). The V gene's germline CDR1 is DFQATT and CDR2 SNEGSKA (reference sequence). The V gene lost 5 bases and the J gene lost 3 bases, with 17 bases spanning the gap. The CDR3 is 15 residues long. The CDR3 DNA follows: TGCAGTGCTGTATCAGGGGTGGCTTCCAATCAGCCCCAGCATTTT. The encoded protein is CSAVSGVASNQPQHF.

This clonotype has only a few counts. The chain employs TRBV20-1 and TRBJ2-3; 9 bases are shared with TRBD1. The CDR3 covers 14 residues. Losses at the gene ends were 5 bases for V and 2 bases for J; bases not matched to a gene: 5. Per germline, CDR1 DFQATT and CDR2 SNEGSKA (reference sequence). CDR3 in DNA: TGCAGTGCTCCTCGGACAGGGGTCACAGATACGCAGTATTTT. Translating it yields CSAPRTGVTDTQYF.

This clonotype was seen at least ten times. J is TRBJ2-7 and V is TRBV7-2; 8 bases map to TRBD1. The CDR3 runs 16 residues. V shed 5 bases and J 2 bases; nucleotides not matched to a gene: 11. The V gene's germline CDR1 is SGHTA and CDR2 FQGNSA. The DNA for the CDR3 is TGTGCCAGCAGCCCCGGCCGGGACAGGTTCACCTACGAGCAGTACTTC. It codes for CASSPGRDRFTYEQYF.

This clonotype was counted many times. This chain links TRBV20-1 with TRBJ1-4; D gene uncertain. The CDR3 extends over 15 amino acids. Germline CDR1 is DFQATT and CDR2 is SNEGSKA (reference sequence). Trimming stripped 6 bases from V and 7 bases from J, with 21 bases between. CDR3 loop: CSAPRREGTGEKLFF. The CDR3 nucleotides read TGCAGTGCCCCACGGCGGGAGGGAACGGGTGAAAAACTGTTTTTT.

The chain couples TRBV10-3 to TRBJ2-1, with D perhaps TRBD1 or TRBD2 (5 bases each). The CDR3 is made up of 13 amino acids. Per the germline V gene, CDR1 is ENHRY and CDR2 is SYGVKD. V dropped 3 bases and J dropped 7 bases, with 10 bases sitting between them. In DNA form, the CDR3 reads TGTGCCATCAGTGACCGAGGGGAGAATGAGCAGTTCTTC. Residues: CAISDRGENEQFF.

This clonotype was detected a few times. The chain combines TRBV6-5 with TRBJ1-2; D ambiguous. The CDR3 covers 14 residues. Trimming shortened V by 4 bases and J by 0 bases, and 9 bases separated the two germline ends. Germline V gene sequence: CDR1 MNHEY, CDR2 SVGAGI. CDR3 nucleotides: TGTGCCAGCAGTTCCCTGGCCTCTAACTATGGCTACACCTTC. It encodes CASSSLASNYGYTF.

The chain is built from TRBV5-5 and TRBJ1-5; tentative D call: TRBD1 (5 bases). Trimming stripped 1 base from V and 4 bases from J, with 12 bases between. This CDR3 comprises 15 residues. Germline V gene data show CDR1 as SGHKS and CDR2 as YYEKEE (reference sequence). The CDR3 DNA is TGTGCCAGCAGCTTGAGGGTCCGGGGGAATCAGCCCCAGCATTTT. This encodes CASSLRVRGNQPQHF.

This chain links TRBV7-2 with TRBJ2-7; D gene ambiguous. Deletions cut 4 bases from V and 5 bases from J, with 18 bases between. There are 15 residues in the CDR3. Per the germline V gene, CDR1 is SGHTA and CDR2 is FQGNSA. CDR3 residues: CASSYINGLPNEQYF. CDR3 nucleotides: TGTGCCAGCAGCTACATCAACGGGCTCCCGAACGAGCAGTACTTC.

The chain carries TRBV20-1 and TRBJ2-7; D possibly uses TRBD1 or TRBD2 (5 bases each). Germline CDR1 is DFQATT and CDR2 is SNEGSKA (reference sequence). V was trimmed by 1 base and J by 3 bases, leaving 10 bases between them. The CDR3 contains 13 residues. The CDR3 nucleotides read TGCAGTGCTAGAGGGGACGGCTACTACGAGCAGTACTTC. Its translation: CSARGDGYYEQYF.

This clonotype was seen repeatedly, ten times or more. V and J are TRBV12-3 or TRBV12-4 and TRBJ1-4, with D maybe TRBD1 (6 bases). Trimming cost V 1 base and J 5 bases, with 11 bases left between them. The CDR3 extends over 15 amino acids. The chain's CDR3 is CASSLGGQANEKLFF. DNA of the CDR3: TGTGCCAGCAGTTTAGGGGGGCAGGCGAATGAAAAACTGTTTTTT.

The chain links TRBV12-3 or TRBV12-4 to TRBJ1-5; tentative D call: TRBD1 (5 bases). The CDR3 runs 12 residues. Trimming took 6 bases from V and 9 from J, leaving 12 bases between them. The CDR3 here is CASRFRVGPQHF. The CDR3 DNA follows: TGTGCCAGCAGATTCAGGGTCGGGCCCCAGCATTTT.

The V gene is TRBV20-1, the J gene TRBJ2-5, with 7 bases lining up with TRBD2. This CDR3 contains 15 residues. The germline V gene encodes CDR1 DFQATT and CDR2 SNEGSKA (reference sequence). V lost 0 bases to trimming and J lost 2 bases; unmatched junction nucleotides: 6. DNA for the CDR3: TGCAGTGCTAGAGATCACCGGGGGGTACAAGAGACCCAGTACTTC. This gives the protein CSARDHRGVQETQYF.

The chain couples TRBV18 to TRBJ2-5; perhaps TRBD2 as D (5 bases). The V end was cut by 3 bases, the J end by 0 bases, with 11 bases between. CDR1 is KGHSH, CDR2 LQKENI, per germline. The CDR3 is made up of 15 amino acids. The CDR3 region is CASSPRLSDQETQYF. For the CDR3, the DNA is TGTGCCAGCTCACCCCGACTTAGCGACCAAGAGACCCAGTACTTC.

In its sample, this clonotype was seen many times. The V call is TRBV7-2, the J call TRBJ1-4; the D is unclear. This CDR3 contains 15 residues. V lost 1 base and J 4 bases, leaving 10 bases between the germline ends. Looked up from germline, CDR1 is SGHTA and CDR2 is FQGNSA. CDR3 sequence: CASSLVSRNNEKLFF. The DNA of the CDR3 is TGTGCCAGCAGCTTAGTTTCCAGGAATAATGAAAAACTGTTTTTT.

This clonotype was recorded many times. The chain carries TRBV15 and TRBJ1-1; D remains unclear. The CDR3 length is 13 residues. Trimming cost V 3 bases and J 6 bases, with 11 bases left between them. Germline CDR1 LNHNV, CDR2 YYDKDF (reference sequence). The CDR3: CATSSYGGAEAFF. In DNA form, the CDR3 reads TGTGCCACCAGCAGTTACGGAGGCGCTGAAGCTTTCTTT.

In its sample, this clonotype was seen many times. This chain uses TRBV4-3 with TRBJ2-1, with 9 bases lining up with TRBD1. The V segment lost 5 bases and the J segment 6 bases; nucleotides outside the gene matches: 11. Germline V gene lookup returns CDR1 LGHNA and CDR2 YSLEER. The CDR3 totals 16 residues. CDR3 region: CASSRIGTGSFNEQFF. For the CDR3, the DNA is TGCGCCAGCAGCAGGATCGGGACAGGGAGTTTCAATGAGCAGTTCTTC.

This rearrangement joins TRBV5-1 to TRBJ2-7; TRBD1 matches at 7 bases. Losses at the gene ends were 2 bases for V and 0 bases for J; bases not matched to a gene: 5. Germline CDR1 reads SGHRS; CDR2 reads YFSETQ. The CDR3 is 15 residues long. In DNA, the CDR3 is TGCGCCAGCAGCTTCGGACAGGTGAGCTCCTACGAGCAGTACTTC. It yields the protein CASSFGQVSSYEQYF. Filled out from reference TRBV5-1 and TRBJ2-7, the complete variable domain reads KAGVTQTPRYLIKTRGQQVTLSCSPISGHRSVSWYQQTPGQGLQFLFEYFSETQRNKGNFPGRFSGRQFSNSRSEMNVSTLELGDSALYLCASSFGQVSSYEQYFGPGTRLTVT.

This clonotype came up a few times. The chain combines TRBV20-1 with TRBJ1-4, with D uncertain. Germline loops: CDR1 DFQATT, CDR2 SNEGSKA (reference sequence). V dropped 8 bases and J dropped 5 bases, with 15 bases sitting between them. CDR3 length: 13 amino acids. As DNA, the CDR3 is TGCAGTATCCTACGGGTCCCGAATGAAAAACTGTTTTTT. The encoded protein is CSILRVPNEKLFF.

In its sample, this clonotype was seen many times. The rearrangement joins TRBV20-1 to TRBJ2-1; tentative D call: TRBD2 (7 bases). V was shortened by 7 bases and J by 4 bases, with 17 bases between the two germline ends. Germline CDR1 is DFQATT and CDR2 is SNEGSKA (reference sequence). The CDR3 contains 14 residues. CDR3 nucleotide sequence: TGCAGTGTACAAGAGGGGGGGGCTTACAATGAGCAGTTCTTC. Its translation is CSVQEGGAYNEQFF.

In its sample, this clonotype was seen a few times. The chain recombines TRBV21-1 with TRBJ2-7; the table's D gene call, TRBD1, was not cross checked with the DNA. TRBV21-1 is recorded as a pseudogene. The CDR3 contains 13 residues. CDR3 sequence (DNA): TGTGCCAGCAGCCGACGGGGGGAATACGAGCAGTACTTC. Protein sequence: CASSRRGEYEQYF.

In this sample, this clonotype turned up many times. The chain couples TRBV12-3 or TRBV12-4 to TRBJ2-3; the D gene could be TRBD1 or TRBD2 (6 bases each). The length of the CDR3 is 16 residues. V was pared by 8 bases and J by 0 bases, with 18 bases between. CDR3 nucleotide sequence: TGTGCCAGCGGTCTCTGGGGGCGGGGAAGCACAGATACGCAGTATTTT. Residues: CASGLWGRGSTDTQYF.

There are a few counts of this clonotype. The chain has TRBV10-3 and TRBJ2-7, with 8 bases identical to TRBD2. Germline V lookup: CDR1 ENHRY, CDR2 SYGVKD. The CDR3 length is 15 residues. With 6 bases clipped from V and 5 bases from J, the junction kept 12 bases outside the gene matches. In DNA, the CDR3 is TGTGCCATCAGCCGGGGGGGAAGGGGTGTCAACGAGCAGTACTTC. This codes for CAISRGGRGVNEQYF.

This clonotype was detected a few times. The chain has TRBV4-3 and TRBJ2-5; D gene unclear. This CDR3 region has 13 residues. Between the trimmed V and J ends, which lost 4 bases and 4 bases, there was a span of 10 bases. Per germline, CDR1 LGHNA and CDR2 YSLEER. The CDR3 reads CASSRDLRETQYF. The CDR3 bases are TGCGCCAGCAGCCGTGACCTGAGAGAGACCCAGTACTTC.

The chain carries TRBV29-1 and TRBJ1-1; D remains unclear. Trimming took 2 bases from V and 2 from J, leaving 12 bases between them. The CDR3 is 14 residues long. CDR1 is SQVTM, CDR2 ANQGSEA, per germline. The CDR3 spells CSVESRVANTEAFF. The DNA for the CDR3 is TGCAGCGTTGAAAGTAGGGTGGCAAACACTGAAGCTTTCTTT.

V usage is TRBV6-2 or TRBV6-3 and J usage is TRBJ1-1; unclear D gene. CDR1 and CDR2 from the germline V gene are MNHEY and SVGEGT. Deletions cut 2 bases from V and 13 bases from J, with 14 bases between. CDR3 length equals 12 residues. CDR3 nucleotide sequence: TGTGCCAGCAGTTACGACGGGCCCGGACTTTTCTTT. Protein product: CASSYDGPGLFF.

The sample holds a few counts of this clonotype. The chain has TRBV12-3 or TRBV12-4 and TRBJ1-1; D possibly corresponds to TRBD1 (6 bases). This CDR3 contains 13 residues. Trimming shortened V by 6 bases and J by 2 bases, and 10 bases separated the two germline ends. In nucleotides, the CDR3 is TGTGCCAGCAGCCAAGGGGGAAACACTGAAGCTTTCTTT. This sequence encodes CASSQGGNTEAFF.

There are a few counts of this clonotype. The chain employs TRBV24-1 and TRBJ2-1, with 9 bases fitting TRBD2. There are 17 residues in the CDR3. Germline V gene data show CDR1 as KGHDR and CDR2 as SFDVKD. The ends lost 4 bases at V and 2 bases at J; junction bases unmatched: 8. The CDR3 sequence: CATSEPVSGGTYNEQFF. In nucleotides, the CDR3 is TGTGCCACCAGTGAGCCTGTTAGCGGGGGTACCTACAATGAGCAGTTCTTC.

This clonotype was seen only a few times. The CDR3 spells CASSLAGAGVDTQYF. In DNA, the CDR3 is TGTGCCAGCAGCTTAGCGGGGGCAGGGGTGGATACGCAGTATTTT. This chain uses TRBV7-2 with TRBJ2-3; the D gene is possibly TRBD1 (6 bases). V lost 0 bases to trimming and J lost 6 bases, with 13 bases between them. This CDR3 contains 15 residues. Germline V CDR1 and CDR2: SGHTA, FQGNSA.

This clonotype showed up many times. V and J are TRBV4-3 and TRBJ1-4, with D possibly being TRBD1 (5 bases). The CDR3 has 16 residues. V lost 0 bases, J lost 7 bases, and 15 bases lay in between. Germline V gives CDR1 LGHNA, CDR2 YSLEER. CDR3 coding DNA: TGCGCCAGCAGCCAAGATGGTACAGGAGGAGTTGAAAAACTGTTTTTT. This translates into CASSQDGTGGVEKLFF.